The TCR beta chain described here comes from a study of blood T cell repertoires in COVID-19. Study in general: The samples span acute and convalescent COVID-19 from the United States, Italy and Spain. The analysed material was cDNA or gDNA that came from T cells, B-cell-depleted T cells, or PBMCs.

The germline V gene encodes CDR1 SEHNR and CDR2 FQNEAQ (reference sequence). The CDR3 loop spans 14 amino acids. The V gene end was trimmed by 1 base and the J gene end by 5 bases; junction bases not matched to a gene: 2. TCRdb's copy holds only in-frame clones and misses some; the assay was immunoSEQ multiplex PCR. The profile shows around 200,000 clones, roughly 83% of them singletons. The sample comprised peripheral blood. The sequence came from a woman between 35 and 50 years old with COVID-19, enrolled during active disease. The chain joins TRBV7-9 to TRBJ1-5; 7 bases are a match to TRBD1. CDR3 DNA: TGTGCCAGCAGCTTAGGACAGGGCGATCAGCCCCAGCATTTT. Amino acid sequence: CASSLGQGDQPQHF.